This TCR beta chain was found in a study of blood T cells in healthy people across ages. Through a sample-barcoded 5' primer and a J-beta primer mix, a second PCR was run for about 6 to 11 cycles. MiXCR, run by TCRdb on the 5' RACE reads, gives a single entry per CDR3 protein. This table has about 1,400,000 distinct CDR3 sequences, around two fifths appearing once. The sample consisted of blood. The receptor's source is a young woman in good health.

The CDR3 region has the DNA TGTGCCAGCAGCTTAGGGGACGGTCAAAAGCATTTT. It is translated as CASSLGDGQKHF. The chain has TRBV7-9 and TRBJ1-5, with a weak D call TRBD1 (5 bases). CDR3 length equals 12 residues. Trimming removed 1 base at V and 14 bases at J, with 12 bases between. Germline V CDR1 and CDR2: SEHNR, FQNEAQ (reference sequence). Full variable domain (remainder filled in from reference TRBV7-9 and TRBJ1-5): DTGVSQNPRHKITKRGQNVTFRCDPISEHNRLYWYRQTLGQGPEFLTYFQNEAQLEKSRLLSDRFSAERPKGSFSTLEIQRTEQGDSAMYLCASSLGDGQKHFGDGTRLSIL.